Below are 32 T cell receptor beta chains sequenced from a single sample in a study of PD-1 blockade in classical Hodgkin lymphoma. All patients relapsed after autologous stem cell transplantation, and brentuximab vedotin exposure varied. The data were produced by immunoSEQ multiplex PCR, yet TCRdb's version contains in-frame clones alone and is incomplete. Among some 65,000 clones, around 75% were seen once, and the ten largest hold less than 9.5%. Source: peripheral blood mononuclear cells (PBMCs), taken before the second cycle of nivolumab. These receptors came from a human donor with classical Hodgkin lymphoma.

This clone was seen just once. Written as DNA, the CDR3 is TGTGCCACCAGCAGAGAGCGCAACACCGGGGAGCTGTTTTTT. The encoded protein is CATSRERNTGELFF. J is TRBJ2-2 and V is TRBV15; D remains ambiguous. The CDR3 spans 14 residues. V was clipped by 0 bases and J by 2 bases, with 4 bases between them. Germline V lookup: CDR1 LNHNV, CDR2 YYDKDF (reference sequence).

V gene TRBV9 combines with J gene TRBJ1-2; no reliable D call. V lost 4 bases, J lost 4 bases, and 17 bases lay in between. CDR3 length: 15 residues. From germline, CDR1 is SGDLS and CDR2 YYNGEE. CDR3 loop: CASSSPPTSPYGYTF. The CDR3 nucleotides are TGTGCCAGCAGCTCCCCACCGACAAGCCCCTATGGCTACACCTTC.

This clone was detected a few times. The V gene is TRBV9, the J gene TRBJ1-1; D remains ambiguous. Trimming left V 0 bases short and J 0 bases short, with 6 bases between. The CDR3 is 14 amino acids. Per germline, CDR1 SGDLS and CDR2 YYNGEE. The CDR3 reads CASSVAEVNTEAFF. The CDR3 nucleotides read TGTGCCAGCAGCGTAGCTGAGGTGAACACTGAAGCTTTCTTT.

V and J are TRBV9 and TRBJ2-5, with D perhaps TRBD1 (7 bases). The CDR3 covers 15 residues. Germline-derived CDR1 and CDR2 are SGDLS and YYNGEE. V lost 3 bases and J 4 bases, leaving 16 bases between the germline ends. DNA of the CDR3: TGTGCCAGCAGCGACTCCCAGGGGGGAAGAGAGACCCAGTACTTC. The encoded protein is CASSDSQGGRETQYF. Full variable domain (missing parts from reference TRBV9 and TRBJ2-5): DSGVTQTPKHLITATGQRVTLRCSPRSGDLSVYWYQQSLDQGLQFLIQYYNGEERAKGNILERFSAQQFPDLHSELNLSSLELGDSALYFCASSDSQGGRETQYFGPGTRLLVL.

CDR3 nucleotide sequence: TGTGCCAGCACCGTTGGACAGGGGGGTGGTCAGCAGTTCTTC. Translating gives CASTVGQGGGQQFF. The rearrangement joins TRBV6-1 to TRBJ2-1; the match to TRBD1 covers 10 bases. Per germline, CDR1 MNHNS and CDR2 SASEGT. This CDR3 is 14 amino acids long. J gave up 11 bases and V 7 bases, and 11 bases lay outside the gene matches.

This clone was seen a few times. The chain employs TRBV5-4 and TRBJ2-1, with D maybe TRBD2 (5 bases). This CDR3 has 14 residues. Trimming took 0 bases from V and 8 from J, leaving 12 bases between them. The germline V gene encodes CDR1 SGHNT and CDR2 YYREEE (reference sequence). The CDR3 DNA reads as TGTGCCAGCAGCTTGGGCCTGGACTCCGATGAGCAGTTCTTC. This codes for CASSLGLDSDEQFF.

The CDR3 loop reads CASSLNTGFGTEAFF. Here the CDR3 DNA reads TGCGCCAGCAGCTTGAACACAGGGTTCGGCACTGAAGCTTTCTTT. The chain has TRBV5-1 and TRBJ1-1; D may be TRBD1 (6 bases). Deletions cut 1 base from V and 4 bases from J, with 14 bases between. From germline, CDR1 is SGHRS and CDR2 YFSETQ. The CDR3 is 15 residues long.

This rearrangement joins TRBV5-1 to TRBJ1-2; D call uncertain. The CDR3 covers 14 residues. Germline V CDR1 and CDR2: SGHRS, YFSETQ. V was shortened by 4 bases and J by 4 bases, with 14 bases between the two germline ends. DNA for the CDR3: TGCGCCAGCAGCCTCGGCCTCACTCTCTATGGCTACACCTTC. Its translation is CASSLGLTLYGYTF.

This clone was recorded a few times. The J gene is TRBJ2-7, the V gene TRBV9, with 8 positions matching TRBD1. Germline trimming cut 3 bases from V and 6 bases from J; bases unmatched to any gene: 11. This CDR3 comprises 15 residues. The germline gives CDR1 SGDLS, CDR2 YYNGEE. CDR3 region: CASSAPGQGFGEQYF. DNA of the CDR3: TGTGCCAGCAGCGCCCCTGGACAGGGTTTTGGCGAGCAGTACTTC.

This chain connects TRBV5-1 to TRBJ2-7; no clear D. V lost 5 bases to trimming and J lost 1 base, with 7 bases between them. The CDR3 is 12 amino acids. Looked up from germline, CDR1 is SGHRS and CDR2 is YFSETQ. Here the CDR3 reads CASSKVSYEQYF. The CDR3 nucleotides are TGCGCCAGCAGTAAAGTTTCCTACGAGCAGTACTTC. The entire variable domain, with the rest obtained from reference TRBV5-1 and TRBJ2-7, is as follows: KAGVTQTPRYLIKTRGQQVTLSCSPISGHRSVSWYQQTPGQGLQFLFEYFSETQRNKGNFPGRFSGRQFSNSRSEMNVSTLELGDSALYLCASSKVSYEQYFGPGTRLTVT.

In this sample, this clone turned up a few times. CDR3 nucleotides: TGTGCCAGCAGCCCTACTAGCGGGTGGGCTAGCACAGATACGCAGTATTTT. Amino acids: CASSPTSGWASTDTQYF. The chain combines TRBV5-8 with TRBJ2-3, with 9 positions matching TRBD2. The V and J ends lost 4 bases and 0 bases, in that order; junction bases with no gene match: 9. The CDR3 is 17 amino acids. From germline, CDR1 is SGHTS and CDR2 YDEGEE.

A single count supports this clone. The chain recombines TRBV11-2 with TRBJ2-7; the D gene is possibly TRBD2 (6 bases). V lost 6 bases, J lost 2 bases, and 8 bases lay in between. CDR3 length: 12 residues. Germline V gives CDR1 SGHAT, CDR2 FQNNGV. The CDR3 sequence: CASRAGTYEQYF. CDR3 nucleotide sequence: TGTGCCAGCAGGGCGGGGACCTACGAGCAGTACTTC.

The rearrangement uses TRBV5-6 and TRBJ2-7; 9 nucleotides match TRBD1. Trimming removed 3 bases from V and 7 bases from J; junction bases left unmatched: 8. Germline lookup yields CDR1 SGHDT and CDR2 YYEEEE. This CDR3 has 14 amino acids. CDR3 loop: CASSWGQGLWEQYF. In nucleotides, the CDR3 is TGTGCCAGCAGCTGGGGACAGGGCTTATGGGAGCAGTACTTC.

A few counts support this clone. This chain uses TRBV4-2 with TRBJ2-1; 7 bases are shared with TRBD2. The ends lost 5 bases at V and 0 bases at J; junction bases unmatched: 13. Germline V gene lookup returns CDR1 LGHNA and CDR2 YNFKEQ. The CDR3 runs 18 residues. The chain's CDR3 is CASSTFAGGLDSYNEQFF. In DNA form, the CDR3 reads TGTGCCAGCAGCACGTTTGCGGGCGGACTAGACTCCTACAATGAGCAGTTCTTC.

CDR3 nucleotides: TGTGCCAGCAGCTTAGATCAGGGACCCTACGAGCAGTACTTC. This encodes CASSLDQGPYEQYF. V gene TRBV11-2 combines with J gene TRBJ2-7, with D perhaps assigned TRBD1 or TRBD2 (5 bases each). V lost 0 bases and J 2 bases, leaving 8 bases between the germline ends. The CDR3 sequence is 14 residues long. Germline V CDR1 and CDR2: SGHAT, FQNNGV.

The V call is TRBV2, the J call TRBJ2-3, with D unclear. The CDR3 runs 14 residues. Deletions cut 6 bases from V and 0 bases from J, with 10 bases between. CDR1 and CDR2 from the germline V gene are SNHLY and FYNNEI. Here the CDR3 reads CASRRTESTDTQYF. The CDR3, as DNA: TGTGCCAGCAGGCGGACCGAGAGCACAGATACGCAGTATTTT.

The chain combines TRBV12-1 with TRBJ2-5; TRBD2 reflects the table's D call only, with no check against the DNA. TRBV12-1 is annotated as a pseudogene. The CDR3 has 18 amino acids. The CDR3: CASSFCETSGFPQETQYF. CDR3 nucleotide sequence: TGTGCCAGCAGCTTTTGTGAGACTAGCGGGTTCCCTCAAGAGACCCAGTACTTC.

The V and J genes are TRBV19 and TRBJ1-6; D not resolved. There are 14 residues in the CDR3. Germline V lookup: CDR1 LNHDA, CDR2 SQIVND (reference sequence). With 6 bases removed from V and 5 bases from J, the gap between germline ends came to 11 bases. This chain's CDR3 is CASRWTANNSPLHF. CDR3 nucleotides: TGTGCCAGTAGGTGGACGGCTAATAATTCACCCCTCCACTTT.

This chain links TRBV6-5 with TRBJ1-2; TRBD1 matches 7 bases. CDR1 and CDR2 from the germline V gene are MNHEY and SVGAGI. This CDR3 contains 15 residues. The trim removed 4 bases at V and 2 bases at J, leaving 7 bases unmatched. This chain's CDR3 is CASSFDRVGNYGYTF. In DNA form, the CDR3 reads TGTGCCAGCAGTTTCGACAGGGTCGGAAACTATGGCTACACCTTC.

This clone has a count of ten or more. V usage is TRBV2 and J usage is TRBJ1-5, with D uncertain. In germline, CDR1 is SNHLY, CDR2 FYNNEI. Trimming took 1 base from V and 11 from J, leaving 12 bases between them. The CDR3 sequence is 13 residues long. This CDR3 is CASSEGLGETQHF. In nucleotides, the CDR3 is TGTGCCAGCAGTGAAGGCCTAGGAGAGACCCAGCATTTT. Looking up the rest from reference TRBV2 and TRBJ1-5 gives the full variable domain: EPEVTQTPSHQVTQMGQEVILRCVPISNHLYFYWYRQILGQKVEFLVSFYNNEISEKSEIFDDQFSVERPDGSNFTLKIRSTKLEDSAMYFCASSEGLGETQHFGDGTRLSIL.

CDR3 sequence (DNA): TGTGCCAGCAGCCAGAATAAAGCGGGGGAGAACACCGGGGAGCTGTTTTTT. It yields the protein CASSQNKAGENTGELFF. The chain recombines TRBV7-9 with TRBJ2-2; 8 bases are shared with TRBD2. The CDR3 is 17 residues long. J gave up 1 base and V 5 bases, and 9 bases lay outside the gene matches. Germline CDR1 SEHNR, CDR2 FQNEAQ (reference sequence).

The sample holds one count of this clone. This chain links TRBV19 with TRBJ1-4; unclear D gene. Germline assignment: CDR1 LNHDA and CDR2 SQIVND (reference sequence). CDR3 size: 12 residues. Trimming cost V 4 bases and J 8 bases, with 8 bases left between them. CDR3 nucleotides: TGTGCCAGTAGTACCCACCTAGAAAAACTGTTTTTT. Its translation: CASSTHLEKLFF.

CDR3 sequence reads: CASSPIGQGGTEAFF. CDR3 sequence (DNA): TGTGCCAGCAGCCCCATAGGACAGGGGGGAACTGAAGCTTTCTTT. The chain carries TRBV5-4 and TRBJ1-1; 10 bases line up with TRBD1. Germline trimming cut 4 bases from V and 5 bases from J; bases unmatched to any gene: 8. The germline CDR1 and CDR2 sequences are SGHNT and YYREEE (reference sequence). The CDR3 has 15 residues.

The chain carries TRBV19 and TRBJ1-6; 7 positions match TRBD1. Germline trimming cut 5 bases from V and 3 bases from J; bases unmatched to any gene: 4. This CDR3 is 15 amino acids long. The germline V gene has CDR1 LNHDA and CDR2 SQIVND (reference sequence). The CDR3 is CASSSDRDYNSPLHF. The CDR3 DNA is TGTGCCAGTAGTTCCGACAGGGACTATAATTCACCCCTCCACTTT.

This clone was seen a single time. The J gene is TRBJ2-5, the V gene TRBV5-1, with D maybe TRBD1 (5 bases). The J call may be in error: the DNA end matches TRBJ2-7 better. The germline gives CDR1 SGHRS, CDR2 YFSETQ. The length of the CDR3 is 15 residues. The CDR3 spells CASSLGDRGPYEQYF. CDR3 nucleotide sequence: TGCGCCAGCAGCTTAGGAGACAGAGGTCCCTACGAGCAGTACTTC.

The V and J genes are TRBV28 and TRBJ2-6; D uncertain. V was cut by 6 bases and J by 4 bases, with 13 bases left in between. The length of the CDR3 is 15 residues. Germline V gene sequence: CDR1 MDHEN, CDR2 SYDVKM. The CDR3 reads CASSAPGPGANVLTF. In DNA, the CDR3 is TGTGCCAGCAGCGCCCCCGGGCCCGGGGCCAACGTCCTGACTTTC. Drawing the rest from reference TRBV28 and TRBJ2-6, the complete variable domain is DVKVTQSSRYLVKRTGEKVFLECVQDMDHENMFWYRQDPGLGLRLIYFSYDVKMKEKGDIPEGYSVSREKKERFSLILESASTNQTSMYLCASSAPGPGANVLTFGAGSRLTVL.

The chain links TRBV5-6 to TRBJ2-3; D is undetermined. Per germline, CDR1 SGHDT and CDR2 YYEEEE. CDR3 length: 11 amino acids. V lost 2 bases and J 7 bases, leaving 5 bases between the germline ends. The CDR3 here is CASSFSNTQYF. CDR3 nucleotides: TGTGCCAGCAGCTTTTCAAATACGCAGTATTTT.

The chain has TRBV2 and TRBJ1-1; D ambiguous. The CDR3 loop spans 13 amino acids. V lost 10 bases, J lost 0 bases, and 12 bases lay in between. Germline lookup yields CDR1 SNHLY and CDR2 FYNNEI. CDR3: CATAFLMNTEAFF. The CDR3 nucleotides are TGTGCCACAGCTTTTCTTATGAACACTGAAGCTTTCTTT.

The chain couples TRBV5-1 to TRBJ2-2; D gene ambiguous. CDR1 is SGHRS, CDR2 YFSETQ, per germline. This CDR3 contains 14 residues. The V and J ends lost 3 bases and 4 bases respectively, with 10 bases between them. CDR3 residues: CASSSDAATGELFF. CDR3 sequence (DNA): TGCGCCAGCAGCTCGGACGCGGCCACCGGGGAGCTGTTTTTT.

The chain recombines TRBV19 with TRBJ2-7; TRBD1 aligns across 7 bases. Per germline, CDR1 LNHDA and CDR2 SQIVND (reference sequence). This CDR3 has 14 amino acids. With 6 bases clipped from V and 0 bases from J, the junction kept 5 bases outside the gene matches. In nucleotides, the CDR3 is TGTGCCAGTAGCCTGACAGGGAGCTCCTACGAGCAGTACTTC. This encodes CASSLTGSSYEQYF.

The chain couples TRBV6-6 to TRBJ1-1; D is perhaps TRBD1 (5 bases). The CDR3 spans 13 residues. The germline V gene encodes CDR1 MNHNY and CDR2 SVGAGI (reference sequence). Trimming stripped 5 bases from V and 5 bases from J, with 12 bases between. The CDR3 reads CASSIGVWTEAFF. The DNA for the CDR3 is TGTGCCAGCAGTATAGGGGTATGGACTGAAGCTTTCTTT.

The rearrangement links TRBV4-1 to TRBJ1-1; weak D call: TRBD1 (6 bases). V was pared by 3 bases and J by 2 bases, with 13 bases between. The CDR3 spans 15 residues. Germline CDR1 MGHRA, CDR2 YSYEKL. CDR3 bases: TGCGCCAGCAGCCAGAATCAGGGGTTCAACACTGAAGCTTTCTTT. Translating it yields CASSQNQGFNTEAFF.